The entry below gives a single TCR beta chain sequence along with its context. There is no known antigen for this receptor. Base qualities are not recorded, but no much larger clone differs from it by a single base. This sample was included in a study of blood T cell repertoires in COVID-19 (dated by TCRdb to 2020 to 2021). A note on the overall study: Samples covering the acute and convalescent phases of COVID-19 were provided by collaborators in the United States, Italy and Spain. Where HLA class I and class II types were available, the types were taken from metadata supplied by the sample provider, not from assay-based typing. The repertoires were made available in a free public database intended to serve as a resource for research on the immune response to SARS-CoV-2. The prospective study material was composed of cDNA or gDNA derived from T cells, B-cell-depleted T cells, or PBMCs. Samples came from the ongoing ImmuneRACE study (first 160 participants) plus 1,254 subjects from 6 global collaborators. Nearly every sample came with metadata listing a de-identified subject ID, COVID-19 status, age in years and sex. Subjects who had been exposed to COVID-19, were actively infected with it, or had recovered from it provided the deeply sampled blood TCRbeta repertoires that made up the dataset. Study-wide findings and limitations: The amount of clinical and demographic metadata varied by source and participant and was provided uncurated.

The CDR3 measures 15 amino acids from cysteine to phenylalanine. The DNA shown is the 45-base CDR3, in frame from base 1. CDR1 LNHDA and CDR2 SQIVND were looked up in the germline V gene (reference sequence). Germline trimming: 5 bases from V, 5 bases from J; junction bases outside gene matches: 10. TCRbeta CDR3 regions were amplified from genomic DNA by means of the immunoSEQ Assay, a bias-controlled multiplex PCR. The study's processing was this. Within the assay, amplification of reference gene primers was used to estimate how many nucleated cells each sample contained. Sequence reads were collapsed and filtered to measure the absolute abundance of every unique TCRbeta CDR3 rearrangement. For each sample, productive Simpson clonality was calculated by taking the square root of Simpson's diversity index across productive rearrangements. This is the immuneACCESS table as TCRdb keeps it, with only in-frame sequences that have V and J called. A part of the clones is gone; compared with another copy, unresolved V genes explain less than half, and the rest is unexplained. The V and J calls and clone size are taken from that table; D and trimming were inferred from the DNA. The sample contains 300,000 or so clones, around four fifths of them found a single time. Approximately 3.8% of the sample belongs to the ten largest clones.

Each collaborating institution followed its own protocols to collect whole blood in K2EDTA tubes. For TCRbeta analysis, collaborators shipped samples as frozen whole blood, isolated PBMCs, or DNA extracted from either of those sample types. The sequenced sample consisted of peripheral blood. The TCR comes from a woman aged 45-65 years with active or convalescent COVID-19. The chain links TRBV19 with TRBJ2-3, with 7 junctional bases fitting TRBD2. The nucleotides are TGTGCCAGTAGTCCCCTAGCGGAAATGAGAGATACGCAGTATTTT. Its translation reads: CASSPLAEMRDTQYF.